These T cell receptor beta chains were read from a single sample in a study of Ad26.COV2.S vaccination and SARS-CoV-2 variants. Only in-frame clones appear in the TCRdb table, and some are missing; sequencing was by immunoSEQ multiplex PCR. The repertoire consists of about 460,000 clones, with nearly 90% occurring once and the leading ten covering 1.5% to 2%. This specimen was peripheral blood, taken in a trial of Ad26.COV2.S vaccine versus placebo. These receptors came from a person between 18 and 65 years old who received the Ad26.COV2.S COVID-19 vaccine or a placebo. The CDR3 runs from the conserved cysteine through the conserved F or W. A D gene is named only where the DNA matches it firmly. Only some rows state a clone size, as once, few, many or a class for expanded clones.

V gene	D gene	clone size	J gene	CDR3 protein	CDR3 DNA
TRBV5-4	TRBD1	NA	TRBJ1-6	CASSRDRANSPLHF	TGTGCCAGCAGCAGGGACAGGGCCAATTCACCCCTCCACTTT
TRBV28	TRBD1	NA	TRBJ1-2	CASSSPGQAYGYTF	TGTGCCAGCAGTTCACCGGGACAGGCCTATGGCTACACCTTC
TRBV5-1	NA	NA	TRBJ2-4	CASSSGIMDKNIQYF	TGCGCCAGCAGCTCAGGCATCATGGACAAAAACATTCAGTACTTC
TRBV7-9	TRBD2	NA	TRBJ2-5	CASSIWSGGTQETQYF	TGTGCCAGCAGCATATGGAGCGGGGGCACACAAGAGACCCAGTACTTC
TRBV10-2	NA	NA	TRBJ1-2	CASSVLQETNYGYTF	TGCGCCAGCAGTGTTCTACAGGAGACAAACTATGGCTACACCTTC
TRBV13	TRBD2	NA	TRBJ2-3	CASSTRYFGIAGAFWTQYF	TGTGCCAGCAGCACCCGGTATTTTGGAATAGCGGGGGCCTTCTGGACGCAGTATTTT
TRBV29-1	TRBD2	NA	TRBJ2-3	CSAEILAGKTDTQYF	TGCAGCGCTGAAATACTAGCGGGGAAAACAGATACGCAGTATTTT
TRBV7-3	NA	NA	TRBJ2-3	CASSLGRFGDTQYF	TGTGCCAGCAGCTTAGGGCGTTTCGGAGATACGCAGTATTTT
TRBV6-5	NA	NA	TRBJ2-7	CASKYIGSYEQYF	TGTGCCAGCAAATATATAGGGTCCTACGAGCAGTACTTC
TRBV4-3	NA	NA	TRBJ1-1	CASSQDSGSEAFF	TGCGCCAGCAGCCAAGATAGCGGTTCTGAAGCTTTCTTT
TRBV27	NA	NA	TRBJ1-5	CASSLQGLNQPQHF	TGTGCCAGCAGTTTACAGGGTTTGAATCAGCCCCAGCATTTT
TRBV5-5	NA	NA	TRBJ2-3	CASSLSAPDTQYF	TGTGCCAGCAGCTTATCCGCACCAGATACGCAGTATTTT
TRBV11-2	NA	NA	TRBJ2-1	CASSLGPGWRANNEQFF	TGTGCCAGCAGCCTGGGTCCCGGGTGGCGGGCGAACAATGAGCAGTTCTTC
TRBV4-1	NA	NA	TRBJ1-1	CASSPRSGEAFF	TGCGCCAGCAGCCCCCGGTCAGGGGAAGCTTTCTTT
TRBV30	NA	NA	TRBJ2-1	CAWSVRVSYNEQFF	TGTGCCTGGAGTGTGCGGGTGTCCTACAATGAGCAGTTCTTC
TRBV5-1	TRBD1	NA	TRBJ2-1	CASRITDRVVEQFF	TGCGCCAGCAGGATAACAGACAGGGTGGTTGAGCAGTTCTTC
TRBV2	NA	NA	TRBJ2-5	CASSEGALQETQYF	TGTGCCAGCAGTGAAGGGGCCCTGCAAGAGACCCAGTACTTC
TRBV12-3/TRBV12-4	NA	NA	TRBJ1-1	CASSFSRATEAFF	TGTGCCAGCAGTTTCTCCCGGGCCACTGAAGCTTTCTTT
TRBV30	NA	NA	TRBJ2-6	CAWSRRALFSGANVLTF	TGTGCCTGGAGCCGCAGGGCCCTATTCTCTGGGGCCAACGTCCTGACTTTC
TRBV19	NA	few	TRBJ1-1	CASSNARLNTEAFF	TGTGCCAGTAGTAACGCCAGATTGAACACTGAAGCTTTCTTT
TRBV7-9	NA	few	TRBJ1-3	CASSLVRKSSGNTIYF	TGTGCCAGCAGCTTAGTAAGGAAAAGCTCTGGAAACACCATATATTTT
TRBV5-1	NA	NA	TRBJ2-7	CASSLVAGSTYEQYF	TGCGCCAGCAGCTTGGTGGCCGGGAGTACCTACGAGCAGTACTTC
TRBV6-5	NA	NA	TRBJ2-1	CASSYSPGGGGNEQFF	TGTGCCAGCAGTTACTCACCCGGGGGTGGCGGGAATGAGCAGTTCTTC
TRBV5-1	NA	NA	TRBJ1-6	CASSPQVVAPGDSPLHF	TGCGCCAGCAGCCCCCAGGTCGTAGCTCCTGGGGATTCACCCCTCCACTTT
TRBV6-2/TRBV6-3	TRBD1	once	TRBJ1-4	CASSQTGLSEKLFF	TGTGCCAGCAGTCAGACAGGGCTTTCGGAAAAACTGTTTTTT
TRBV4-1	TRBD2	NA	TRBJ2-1	CASSQSVTSGSSYNEQFF	TGCGCCAGCAGCCAGAGCGTTACTAGCGGGAGCTCCTACAATGAGCAGTTCTTC
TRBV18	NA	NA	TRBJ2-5	CASSPAQKQETQYF	TGTGCCAGCTCACCGGCACAGAAGCAAGAGACCCAGTACTTC
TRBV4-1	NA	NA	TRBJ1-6	CASSQGPWGRNNSPLHF	TGCGCCAGCAGCCAAGGACCCTGGGGGAGAAATAATTCACCCCTCCACTTT
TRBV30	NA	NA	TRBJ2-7	CAWRGRLPYGEQYF	TGTGCCTGGAGGGGCCGGCTTCCCTACGGCGAGCAGTACTTC
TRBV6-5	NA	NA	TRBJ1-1	CASSYSAGIAEAFF	TGTGCCAGCAGTTACTCTGCGGGGATCGCTGAAGCTTTCTTT
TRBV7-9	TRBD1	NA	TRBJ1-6	CASSRGTGGSPLHF	TGTGCCAGCAGCCGCGGGACAGGCGGTTCACCCCTCCACTTT
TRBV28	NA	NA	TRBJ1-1	CAVWDLNTEAFF	TGTGCCGTGTGGGACTTGAACACTGAAGCTTTCTTT
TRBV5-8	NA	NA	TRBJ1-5	CASSSYRDTLYSNQPQHF	TGTGCCAGCAGCTCCTACCGGGACACCCTATATAGCAATCAGCCCCAGCATTTT
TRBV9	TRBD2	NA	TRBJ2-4	CASSLGLAEAKNIQYF	TGTGCCAGCAGCCTGGGACTAGCGGAAGCCAAAAACATTCAGTACTTC
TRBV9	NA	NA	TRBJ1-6	CASSDPQGRSSYNSPLHF	TGTGCCAGCAGTGACCCCCAGGGGAGAAGCTCCTATAATTCACCCCTCCACTTT
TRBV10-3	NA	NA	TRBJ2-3	CAISESGASTDTQYF	TGTGCCATCAGTGAATCGGGGGCTAGCACAGATACGCAGTATTTT
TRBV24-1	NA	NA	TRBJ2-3	CATEGQTTDTQYF	TGTGCCACCGAAGGACAGACCACAGATACGCAGTATTTT
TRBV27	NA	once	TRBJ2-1	CASSQDRNEQFF	TGTGCCAGCAGTCAGGACCGCAATGAGCAGTTCTTC
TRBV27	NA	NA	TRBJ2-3	CASNDPWSDTQYF	TGTGCCAGCAACGACCCCTGGTCAGATACGCAGTATTTT